These T cell receptor beta chains were read from a single sample in a study of beta chain features in type 1 diabetes. Profiling relied on immunoSEQ multiplex PCR, and the TCRdb table lists in-frame clones only, not all of them. The data show roughly 150,000 clones, with roughly 60% seen just once and about 0.081% held by the top ten. Source material: naive CD4+ T cells from blood. These receptors all come from a man aged 25 to 45 with type 1 diabetes. CDR3s include the opening cysteine and the closing phenylalanine or tryptophan. D genes are given only for firm matches. A row's size may be missing; if present it is once, few, many or a size class.

D gene: TRBD1; V gene: TRBV4-3; J gene: TRBJ2-5; clone size: NA; CDR3 protein: CASSLSGTGEETQYF; CDR3 DNA: TGCGCCAGCAGCCTGTCGGGGACAGGGGAAGAGACCCAGTACTTC
D gene: NA; V gene: TRBV29-1; J gene: TRBJ2-1; clone size: once; CDR3 protein: CSVIRGDLNEQFF; CDR3 DNA: TGCAGCGTGATCAGGGGAGATCTCAATGAGCAGTTCTTC
D gene: NA; V gene: TRBV30; J gene: TRBJ1-1; clone size: NA; CDR3 protein: CAWRHQNTEAFF; CDR3 DNA: TGTGCCTGGAGACATCAGAACACTGAAGCTTTCTTT
D gene: NA; V gene: TRBV6-5; J gene: TRBJ2-5; clone size: few; CDR3 protein: CASSYSSGVSGTQYF; CDR3 DNA: TGTGCCAGCAGTTACTCGTCTGGGGTTTCAGGGACCCAGTACTTC
D gene: TRBD1; V gene: TRBV7-2; J gene: TRBJ2-5; clone size: NA; CDR3 protein: CASSLHPGQGAETQYF; CDR3 DNA: TGTGCCAGCAGCCTGCATCCGGGACAGGGGGCAGAGACCCAGTACTTC
D gene: NA; V gene: TRBV10-3; J gene: TRBJ2-3; clone size: NA; CDR3 protein: CAISESADTQYF; CDR3 DNA: TGTGCCATCAGTGAGTCCGCAGATACGCAGTATTTT
D gene: NA; V gene: TRBV9; J gene: TRBJ1-5; clone size: once; CDR3 protein: CASSVERVQPQHF; CDR3 DNA: TGTGCCAGCAGCGTAGAACGGGTCCAGCCCCAGCATTTT
D gene: NA; V gene: TRBV2; J gene: TRBJ1-6; clone size: NA; CDR3 protein: CASSRSNSPLHF; CDR3 DNA: TGTGCCAGCAGTCGGTCTAATTCACCCCTCCACTTT
D gene: NA; V gene: TRBV7-9; J gene: TRBJ2-3; clone size: few; CDR3 protein: CASSPVTDTQYF; CDR3 DNA: TGTGCCAGCAGCCCTGTGACAGATACGCAGTATTTT
D gene: NA; V gene: TRBV30; J gene: TRBJ2-3; clone size: NA; CDR3 protein: CAWTNSYTQYF; CDR3 DNA: TGTGCCTGGACAAACTCCTATACGCAGTATTTT
D gene: NA; V gene: TRBV25-1; J gene: TRBJ2-6; clone size: few; CDR3 protein: CASSDTVLNVLTF; CDR3 DNA: TGTGCCAGCAGTGATACAGTACTCAACGTCCTGACTTTC
D gene: NA; V gene: TRBV7-6; J gene: TRBJ1-3; clone size: NA; CDR3 protein: CASSSLISSGNTIYF; CDR3 DNA: TGTGCCAGCAGCTCCCTCATAAGCTCTGGAAACACCATATATTTT
D gene: TRBD1; V gene: TRBV29-1; J gene: TRBJ2-3; clone size: NA; CDR3 protein: CSVGQGVTDTQYF; CDR3 DNA: TGCAGCGTAGGACAGGGCGTAACCGATACGCAGTATTTT
D gene: NA; V gene: TRBV6-5; J gene: TRBJ2-3; clone size: NA; CDR3 protein: CASSKTGQTDTQYF; CDR3 DNA: TGTGCCAGCAGTAAAACAGGGCAGACAGATACGCAGTATTTT
D gene: NA; V gene: TRBV28; J gene: TRBJ2-4; clone size: NA; CDR3 protein: CASSSILEGAKNIQYF; CDR3 DNA: TGTGCCAGCAGTTCGATATTAGAGGGGGCCAAAAACATTCAGTACTTC
D gene: NA; V gene: TRBV7-2; J gene: TRBJ2-3; clone size: NA; CDR3 protein: CASSLRGGAADTQYF; CDR3 DNA: TGTGCCAGCAGCTTAAGAGGGGGGGCCGCAGATACGCAGTATTTT
D gene: NA; V gene: TRBV7-9; J gene: TRBJ1-3; clone size: NA; CDR3 protein: CASSSMISGNTIYF; CDR3 DNA: TGTGCCAGCAGCTCGATGATCTCTGGAAACACCATATATTTT
D gene: NA; V gene: TRBV29-1; J gene: TRBJ2-7; clone size: NA; CDR3 protein: CSVANNRGYEQYF; CDR3 DNA: TGCAGCGTGGCTAACAACCGGGGCTACGAGCAGTACTTC
D gene: TRBD1; V gene: TRBV7-9; J gene: TRBJ2-4; clone size: NA; CDR3 protein: CASSPQERGHVNIQYF; CDR3 DNA: TGTGCCAGCAGCCCGCAAGAGAGGGGGCATGTAAACATTCAGTACTTC
D gene: TRBD1; V gene: TRBV11-2; J gene: TRBJ2-5; clone size: NA; CDR3 protein: CASRTHRGETQYF; CDR3 DNA: TGTGCCAGCAGGACCCACAGGGGAGAGACCCAGTACTTC
D gene: NA; V gene: TRBV9; J gene: TRBJ2-3; clone size: NA; CDR3 protein: CASSPGPHGTDTQYF; CDR3 DNA: TGTGCCAGCAGCCCCGGGCCCCACGGCACAGATACGCAGTATTTT
D gene: NA; V gene: TRBV30; J gene: TRBJ1-5; clone size: few; CDR3 protein: CAWSKDSNQPQHF; CDR3 DNA: TGTGCCTGGAGTAAGGACAGCAATCAGCCCCAGCATTTT
D gene: NA; V gene: TRBV15; J gene: TRBJ2-4; clone size: NA; CDR3 protein: CATSISSGEGRKNIQYF; CDR3 DNA: TGTGCCACCAGCATTTCATCAGGGGAGGGAAGAAAAAACATTCAGTACTTC
D gene: TRBD2; V gene: TRBV25-1; J gene: TRBJ2-7; clone size: NA; CDR3 protein: CASNGREGPYEQYF; CDR3 DNA: TGTGCCAGCAATGGGAGGGAAGGGCCGTACGAGCAGTACTTC
D gene: NA; V gene: TRBV9; J gene: TRBJ1-2; clone size: NA; CDR3 protein: CASSVATGLEIGGYTF; CDR3 DNA: TGTGCCAGCAGCGTAGCGACAGGCCTTGAGATCGGTGGCTACACCTTC
D gene: TRBD2; V gene: TRBV6-5; J gene: TRBJ2-3; clone size: NA; CDR3 protein: CASSYGAGITDTQYF; CDR3 DNA: TGTGCCAGCAGTTACGGAGCGGGGATCACAGATACGCAGTATTTT
D gene: NA; V gene: TRBV2; J gene: TRBJ2-1; clone size: NA; CDR3 protein: CASTLIVNNEQFF; CDR3 DNA: TGTGCCAGCACCCTGATTGTAAACAATGAGCAGTTCTTC
D gene: NA; V gene: TRBV19; J gene: TRBJ2-7; clone size: NA; CDR3 protein: CASSNRGMDYEQYF; CDR3 DNA: TGTGCCAGTAGTAATCGAGGGATGGACTACGAGCAGTACTTC
D gene: TRBD1; V gene: TRBV14; J gene: TRBJ1-2; clone size: NA; CDR3 protein: CASSLTGSRGYTF; CDR3 DNA: TGTGCCAGCAGCCTGACAGGGAGCCGGGGCTACACCTTC
D gene: NA; V gene: TRBV29-1; J gene: TRBJ2-7; clone size: NA; CDR3 protein: CSVRDLANEQYF; CDR3 DNA: TGCAGCGTCCGGGACTTAGCTAACGAGCAGTACTTC
D gene: TRBD2; V gene: TRBV7-2; J gene: TRBJ2-1; clone size: NA; CDR3 protein: CASSSRLAGGGEQFF; CDR3 DNA: TGTGCCAGCAGCTCACGACTAGCGGGGGGAGGAGAGCAGTTCTTC
D gene: NA; V gene: TRBV7-9; J gene: TRBJ2-5; clone size: NA; CDR3 protein: CASARLGQGEETQYF; CDR3 DNA: TGTGCCAGCGCGCGCCTTGGGCAGGGCGAAGAGACCCAGTACTTC
D gene: NA; V gene: TRBV7-9; J gene: TRBJ2-1; clone size: NA; CDR3 protein: CASNKGSGEQFF; CDR3 DNA: TGTGCCAGCAACAAGGGGTCGGGTGAGCAGTTCTTC
D gene: TRBD2; V gene: TRBV9; J gene: TRBJ2-1; clone size: NA; CDR3 protein: CASSPRGSGGINEQFF; CDR3 DNA: TGTGCCAGCAGCCCCCGAGGGAGCGGGGGCATTAATGAGCAGTTCTTC
D gene: NA; V gene: TRBV9; J gene: TRBJ1-6; clone size: NA; CDR3 protein: CASSVATGPESPLHF; CDR3 DNA: TGTGCCAGCAGCGTAGCCACAGGGCCCGAATCACCCCTCCACTTT
D gene: NA; V gene: TRBV7-2; J gene: TRBJ2-7; clone size: NA; CDR3 protein: CASSPLGRTISYEQYF; CDR3 DNA: TGTGCCAGCAGCCCCCTGGGACGGACGATCTCCTACGAGCAGTACTTC
D gene: NA; V gene: TRBV30; J gene: TRBJ1-5; clone size: few; CDR3 protein: CAWGSFGNQPQHF; CDR3 DNA: TGTGCCTGGGGGAGTTTCGGCAATCAGCCCCAGCATTTT
D gene: TRBD1; V gene: TRBV7-9; J gene: TRBJ1-6; clone size: NA; CDR3 protein: CASTYGQGISYNSPLHF; CDR3 DNA: TGTGCCAGCACCTACGGACAGGGGATCTCCTATAATTCACCCCTCCACTTT
D gene: NA; V gene: TRBV15; J gene: TRBJ2-1; clone size: NA; CDR3 protein: CATSRARLEYNEQFF; CDR3 DNA: TGTGCCACCAGCAGAGCTCGCCTAGAGTACAATGAGCAGTTCTTC
D gene: NA; V gene: TRBV29-1; J gene: TRBJ2-3; clone size: NA; CDR3 protein: CSVEAHARDTQYF; CDR3 DNA: TGCAGCGTTGAAGCGCACGCCCGAGATACGCAGTATTTT
D gene: NA; V gene: TRBV5-4; J gene: TRBJ1-1; clone size: NA; CDR3 protein: CASSLSRKNTEAFF; CDR3 DNA: TGTGCCAGCAGCTTGTCGCGGAAGAACACTGAAGCTTTCTTT
D gene: NA; V gene: TRBV5-6; J gene: TRBJ1-1; clone size: NA; CDR3 protein: CASTRGGRRNTEAFF; CDR3 DNA: TGTGCCAGCACCCGTGGGGGCAGGCGGAACACTGAAGCTTTCTTT
D gene: NA; V gene: TRBV7-6; J gene: TRBJ2-5; clone size: NA; CDR3 protein: CASSFGQGQETQYF; CDR3 DNA: TGTGCCAGCAGCTTTGGGCAGGGTCAAGAGACCCAGTACTTC
D gene: TRBD1; V gene: TRBV18; J gene: TRBJ2-4; clone size: NA; CDR3 protein: CASSPPGGYELTIQYF; CDR3 DNA: TGTGCCAGCTCACCTCCAGGGGGCTACGAGCTTACCATTCAGTACTTC
D gene: TRBD1; V gene: TRBV27; J gene: TRBJ2-7; clone size: once; CDR3 protein: CASSPTGALSYEQYF; CDR3 DNA: TGTGCCAGCAGCCCCACAGGGGCACTTTCCTACGAGCAGTACTTC
D gene: NA; V gene: TRBV29-1; J gene: TRBJ2-1; clone size: few; CDR3 protein: CSVDSGNEQFF; CDR3 DNA: TGCAGCGTTGACAGTGGCAATGAGCAGTTCTTC
D gene: TRBD1; V gene: TRBV29-1; J gene: TRBJ2-1; clone size: few; CDR3 protein: CSVGMTGGAKNEQFF; CDR3 DNA: TGCAGCGTTGGGATGACAGGGGGCGCGAAGAATGAGCAGTTCTTC
D gene: NA; V gene: TRBV2; J gene: TRBJ2-7; clone size: few; CDR3 protein: CASSEGRGVYEQYF; CDR3 DNA: TGTGCCAGCAGTGAAGGTAGGGGAGTCTACGAGCAGTACTTC
D gene: NA; V gene: TRBV30; J gene: TRBJ2-2; clone size: NA; CDR3 protein: CAWSDGSWSGELFF; CDR3 DNA: TGTGCCTGGAGTGATGGAAGTTGGTCCGGGGAGCTGTTTTTT
D gene: NA; V gene: TRBV5-1; J gene: TRBJ2-5; clone size: NA; CDR3 protein: CASSLDGKETQYF; CDR3 DNA: TGCGCCAGCAGCTTGGACGGAAAAGAGACCCAGTACTTC
D gene: NA; V gene: TRBV29-1; J gene: TRBJ2-7; clone size: few; CDR3 protein: CSVEESREEQYF; CDR3 DNA: TGCAGCGTTGAAGAATCGCGGGAAGAGCAGTACTTC
D gene: TRBD1; V gene: TRBV6-6; J gene: TRBJ2-7; clone size: few; CDR3 protein: CASSPGQGINEQYF; CDR3 DNA: TGTGCCAGCAGTCCGGGACAGGGAATCAACGAGCAGTACTTC
D gene: TRBD1; V gene: TRBV4-1; J gene: TRBJ2-5; clone size: NA; CDR3 protein: CASSQPTGTGKETQYF; CDR3 DNA: TGCGCCAGCAGCCAGCCCACCGGGACAGGGAAAGAGACCCAGTACTTC
D gene: NA; V gene: TRBV5-1; J gene: TRBJ2-5; clone size: NA; CDR3 protein: CASSFFWQGNLQTQYF; CDR3 DNA: TGCGCCAGCAGCTTCTTCTGGCAGGGAAATTTACAGACCCAGTACTTC
D gene: TRBD1; V gene: TRBV7-2; J gene: TRBJ2-5; clone size: few; CDR3 protein: CASSSQDRGEETQYF; CDR3 DNA: TGTGCCAGCAGCTCGCAAGACAGGGGCGAAGAGACCCAGTACTTC
D gene: NA; V gene: TRBV25-1; J gene: TRBJ2-2; clone size: NA; CDR3 protein: CASSEAGLSGELFF; CDR3 DNA: TGTGCCAGCAGTGAAGCAGGGCTCTCCGGGGAGCTGTTTTTT
D gene: TRBD1; V gene: TRBV29-1; J gene: TRBJ1-1; clone size: few; CDR3 protein: CSVGDRASLNTEAFF; CDR3 DNA: TGCAGCGTTGGGGACAGGGCCTCCTTGAACACTGAAGCTTTCTTT